This T cell receptor beta chain was found in a study of cytomegalovirus exposure and HLA in healthy donors. Study-wide findings and caveats: Per published reports, the classifier diagnosed cytomegalovirus status with high specificity and sensitivity.

As regards this clone: Its antigen is undetermined.

Measured with immunoSEQ multiplex PCR; TCRdb has only the in-frame clones, and not every one. In the table there are 120,000 or so clones, approximately 88% of which are singletons. This CDR3 has 15 residues. After removal of 7 bases from V and 1 base from J, the junction contained 7 bases not matched to a gene. Germline V gives CDR1 MDHEN, CDR2 SYDVKM. The donors formed part of the roughly 120-subject validation cohort, distinct from the roughly 700-subject first cohort. This rearrangement joins TRBV28 to TRBJ1-5; 7 bases align to TRBD1. This TCR came from a man aged 18 to 29 in good health and CMV-seronegative. What was sequenced was PBMCs. CDR3 nucleotides: TGTGCCAGCATTATGACAGGGTTAAGCAATCAGCCCCAGCATTTT. It specifies CASIMTGLSNQPQHF.